The 28 T cell receptor beta chains in this list originate from one sample, sequenced in a study of T cell repertoires in cytomegalovirus infection. These receptors are not linked to any known antigen. TCRdb re-derived calls from the reads in MiXCR, one entry per CDR3 protein. This table has about 830,000 distinct CDR3 sequences, approximately 29% appearing once. The sequencing used cultured CD8+ T cells from PBMCs, collected from culture after CMV antigen stimulation. The origin of the receptors is a human donor in good health (CMV status not recorded). Some clones in this sample may be carry-over from other donors' samples.

In its sample, this clonotype was seen a few times. This chain joins TRBV20-1 and TRBJ2-2, with D possibly being TRBD2 (6 bases). The germline V gene has CDR1 DFQATT and CDR2 SNEGSKA (reference sequence). Trimming removed 0 bases at V and 7 bases at J, with 9 bases between. The CDR3 contains 13 residues. The CDR3 sequence is CSARDQGGGELFF. Here the CDR3 DNA reads TGCAGTGCTAGAGACCAGGGAGGCGGGGAGCTGTTTTTT.

V is TRBV12-3 or TRBV12-4 and J is TRBJ1-6; D is ambiguous. The CDR3 runs 13 residues. The V end lost 5 bases, the J end lost 9 bases, and 11 bases lay between the germline ends. The CDR3 protein is CASSVGGSSPLHF. CDR3 bases: TGTGCCAGCAGTGTGGGCGGCTCTTCACCCCTCCACTTT.

This clonotype showed up just a few times. V and J are TRBV7-9 and TRBJ2-1, with 11 bases identical to TRBD1. Germline V gene data show CDR1 as SEHNR and CDR2 as FQNEAQ (reference sequence). Trimming at V came to 4 bases and at J to 7 bases, leaving 6 bases not matched to a gene. The CDR3 has 15 amino acids. CDR3 residues: CASSSRDRGVNEQFF. In nucleotides, the CDR3 is TGTGCCAGCAGCTCCCGGGACAGGGGGGTAAATGAGCAGTTCTTC.

The chain has TRBV6-6 and TRBJ2-3; weak D call: TRBD2 (6 bases). Germline V CDR1 and CDR2: MNHNY, SVGAGI (reference sequence). The CDR3 contains 14 residues. V was shortened by 7 bases and J by 0 bases, with 11 bases between the two germline ends. In DNA, the CDR3 is TGTGCCAGCAACCTACTAGCAAGCACAGATACGCAGTATTTT. Residues: CASNLLASTDTQYF.

V gene TRBV7-6 combines with J gene TRBJ1-1, with 7 bases identical to TRBD1. V lost 6 bases and J lost 6; bases outside the gene matches: 13. The germline CDR1 and CDR2 sequences are SGHVS and FNYEAQ. CDR3 length equals 15 residues. The CDR3 region has the DNA TGTGCCAGCAGACCAACAGGGGCCGAACGGGCTGAAGCTTTCTTT. Its translation is CASRPTGAERAEAFF.

Only a few counts were recorded for this clonotype. The rearrangement uses TRBV7-8 and TRBJ2-1; D gene ambiguous. V lost 0 bases and J lost 5, with 8 bases in between. Germline-derived CDR1 and CDR2 are SGHVS and FQNEAQ. The CDR3 length is 14 residues. CDR3 loop: CASSLARRDNEQFF. The CDR3 DNA follows: TGTGCCAGCAGCTTAGCGCGTAGGGACAATGAGCAGTTCTTC.

This clonotype was detected only a few times. In nucleotides, the CDR3 is TGTGCCAGCAGCCCCGGGGGGACTAGCGAGCAGTACGTC. Protein sequence: CASSPGGTSEQYV. The chain is built from TRBV6-6 and TRBJ2-7; 8 nucleotides align to TRBD2. The germline V gene encodes CDR1 MNHNY and CDR2 SVGAGI (reference sequence). Trimming took 6 bases from V and 6 from J; bases not matched to a gene: 7. This CDR3 contains 13 residues.

This clonotype was seen a handful of times. The gene calls are TRBV27 and TRBJ2-7; possible D gene TRBD1, 5 bases. The V gene's germline CDR1 is MNHEY and CDR2 SMNVEV (reference sequence). V dropped 8 bases and J dropped 3 bases, with 8 bases sitting between them. The CDR3 is made up of 11 amino acids. The CDR3 DNA sequence: TGTGCCAGCCAAGACAGCTACGAGCAGTACTTC. This encodes CASQDSYEQYF.

This chain links TRBV6-5 with TRBJ2-5; D remains ambiguous. The germline gives CDR1 MNHEY, CDR2 SVGAGI. V lost 0 bases to trimming and J lost 0 bases, with 11 bases between them. The CDR3 has 16 residues. This chain's CDR3 is CASSYSPPSYQETQYF. The CDR3, as DNA: TGTGCCAGCAGTTACTCGCCTCCTTCGTACCAAGAGACCCAGTACTTC.

The table lists this clonotype with a few counts. The chain couples TRBV19 to TRBJ1-2, with D possibly being TRBD1 (6 bases). This CDR3 region has 17 residues. Germline-derived CDR1 and CDR2 are LNHDA and SQIVND (reference sequence). Trimming stripped 0 bases from V and 5 bases from J, with 19 bases between. The CDR3 region has the DNA TGTGCCAGTAGTATAGATGGGTTGGCAGGGGCTGTGTATGGCTACACCTTC. It is translated as CASSIDGLAGAVYGYTF.

The count of this clonotype is one. A read error may be the cause here, since a much bigger clone is one base away. J is TRBJ2-1 and V is TRBV7-3; D is unresolved. This CDR3 is built from 16 residues. From germline, CDR1 is SGHTA and CDR2 FQGTGA. The CDR3 DNA reads TGTGCCAGCAGCTTAGCCAGCGCGAGCTCCTACAGTGAGCAGTTCTTC. Translating it yields CASSLASASSYSEQFF.

The genes are TRBV4-1 and TRBJ1-1; D may be TRBD1 (5 bases). Germline V gene sequence: CDR1 MGHRA, CDR2 YSYEKL. Trimming shortened V by 2 bases and J by 1 base, and 17 bases separated the two germline ends. The CDR3 is made up of 17 amino acids. The CDR3 DNA reads TGCGCCAGCAGCCAACAGGCATGGGGCGACGAGAACACTGAAGCTTTCTTT. This gives the protein CASSQQAWGDENTEAFF.

This clonotype was detected a few times. This CDR3 is CATRRTTTGELFF. DNA of the CDR3: TGTGCCACCCGTAGGACCACCACCGGGGAGCTGTTTTTT. V usage is TRBV7-9 and J usage is TRBJ2-2; no firm D call. This CDR3 has 13 amino acids. Between the trimmed V and J ends, which lost 10 bases and 4 bases, there was a span of 13 bases. CDR1 SEHNR and CDR2 FQNEAQ come from the germline V gene (reference sequence). Full variable domain (remainder filled in from reference TRBV7-9 and TRBJ2-2): DTGVSQNPRHKITKRGQNVTFRCDPISEHNRLYWYRQTLGQGPEFLTYFQNEAQLEKSRLLSDRFSAERPKGSFSTLEIQRTEQGDSAMYLCATRRTTTGELFFGEGSRLTVL.

The rearrangement uses TRBV7-2 and TRBJ1-2; no clear D. The V gene lost 5 bases and the J gene lost 6 bases, with 19 bases spanning the gap. Germline V gene lookup returns CDR1 SGHTA and CDR2 FQGNSA. The CDR3 covers 15 residues. The CDR3, as DNA: TGTGCCAGCAGCACCCCGAAGGGAGGCATTGATGGCTACACCTTC. This encodes CASSTPKGGIDGYTF.

There are a few counts of this clonotype. The rearrangement links TRBV27 to TRBJ2-6; 8 bases agree with TRBD1. The CDR3 has 13 residues. Germline V gene lookup returns CDR1 MNHEY and CDR2 SMNVEV (reference sequence). V shed 5 bases, J shed 11 bases, and the junction held 5 bases outside the gene matches. CDR3 nucleotide sequence: TGTGCCAGCAGTGTGACAGGGGTTCACGTCCTGACTTTC. It yields the protein CASSVTGVHVLTF. Looking up the rest from reference TRBV27 and TRBJ2-6 gives the full variable domain: EAQVTQNPRYLITVTGKKLTVTCSQNMNHEYMSWYRQDPGLGLRQIYYSMNVEVTDKGDVPEGYKVSRKEKRNFPLILESPSPNQTSLYFCASSVTGVHVLTFGAGSRLTVL.

The J gene is TRBJ1-1, the V gene TRBV11-1; no reliable D call. This CDR3 spans 14 amino acids. The germline gives CDR1 SGHAT, CDR2 FQDESV (reference sequence). Deletions cut 2 bases from V and 4 bases from J, with 11 bases between. The CDR3 sequence: CASSLLVVGTEAFF. The CDR3 DNA reads TGTGCCAGCAGCTTATTAGTCGTTGGCACTGAAGCTTTCTTT.

The CDR3, as DNA: TGTGCCAGCAGTGAATTTGCGGTCCAAGAGGAGCAGTACTTC. Residues: CASSEFAVQEEQYF. The rearrangement joins TRBV2 to TRBJ2-7, with no clear D. The CDR3 totals 14 residues. Germline V gene data show CDR1 as SNHLY and CDR2 as FYNNEI. Trimming left V 2 bases short and J 7 bases short, with 15 bases between. The whole variable domain, remainder taken from reference TRBV2 and TRBJ2-7, is EPEVTQTPSHQVTQMGQEVILRCVPISNHLYFYWYRQILGQKVEFLVSFYNNEISEKSEIFDDQFSVERPDGSNFTLKIRSTKLEDSAMYFCASSEFAVQEEQYFGPGTRLTVT.

The chain uses TRBV7-6 and TRBJ2-5, with 7 bases fitting TRBD1. This CDR3 has 15 residues. V was pared by 1 base and J by 4 bases, with 6 bases of the junction left unmatched. Per the germline V gene, CDR1 is SGHVS and CDR2 is FNYEAQ. In DNA, the CDR3 is TGTGCCAGCAGCTTAGGTGGCGCAGGGGGAGAGACCCAGTACTTC. Translated, it gives CASSLGGAGGETQYF.

The chain uses TRBV4-2 and TRBJ1-2; D uncertain. V was pared by 1 base and J by 4 bases, with 19 bases between. The germline gives CDR1 LGHNA, CDR2 YNFKEQ. This CDR3 contains 17 residues. The CDR3 coding sequence is TGTGCCAGCAGCCAAGTCGAGACGTGGGTAAATAGCTATGGCTACACCTTC. This translates into CASSQVETWVNSYGYTF.

This clonotype was recorded a few times. J is TRBJ2-5 and V is TRBV6-5; possible D gene TRBD1, 5 bases. This CDR3 contains 13 residues. V dropped 8 bases and J dropped 5 bases, with 15 bases sitting between them. The germline V gene encodes CDR1 MNHEY and CDR2 SVGAGI. The CDR3 reads CASWARVRETQYF. CDR3 in DNA: TGTGCCAGCTGGGCCAGGGTTAGGGAGACCCAGTACTTC.

This clonotype was seen a few times. This chain links TRBV20-1 with TRBJ1-1; tentative D call: TRBD1 (5 bases). The CDR3 has 13 residues. In germline, CDR1 is DFQATT, CDR2 SNEGSKA (reference sequence). Deletions cut 0 bases from V and 5 bases from J, with 10 bases between. CDR3 nucleotides: TGCAGTGCTAGAGATGGGCGACAGACTGAAGCTTTCTTT. It codes for CSARDGRQTEAFF.

There are many counts of this clonotype. The J gene is TRBJ2-7, the V gene TRBV10-3, with TRBD1 as a possible D gene (8 bases). The CDR3 covers 14 residues. Trimming removed 2 bases at V and 6 bases at J, with 14 bases between. Germline-derived CDR1 and CDR2 are ENHRY and SYGVKD. In DNA, the CDR3 is TGTGCCATCAGTGAGCCGGACAGGGAGGGCGAGCAGTACTTC. Translated: CAISEPDREGEQYF.

As concerns this clonotype: The conserved final phenylalanine or tryptophan is absent from the CDR3, which likely points to a read error. The chain uses TRBV27 and TRBJ1-5; possibly TRBD1 for D (5 bases). The CDR3 runs to 15 residues. V shed 6 bases and J shed 3 bases, with 15 bases lying between them. The germline gives CDR1 MNHEY, CDR2 SMNVEV (reference sequence). The CDR3 nucleotides read TGTGCCAGCAGGGGCAGGGCTAAATCCAATCAGCCCCAGCATTTG. It translates to CASRGRAKSNQPQHL.

At least ten counts were recorded for this clonotype. J is TRBJ2-1 and V is TRBV28; 8 positions match TRBD2. The CDR3 covers 15 residues. Germline CDR1 and CDR2: MDHEN and SYDVKM. V shed 3 bases, J shed 4 bases, and the junction held 5 bases outside the gene matches. CDR3 region: CASSFIAGSYNEQFF. The DNA of the CDR3 is TGTGCCAGCAGTTTCATAGCGGGGTCATACAATGAGCAGTTCTTC.

This rearrangement joins TRBV6-2 or TRBV6-3 to TRBJ1-4, with 10 bases identical to TRBD1. The junction had 8 bases not matched to a gene; V was cut back by 8 bases and J by 8 bases. The CDR3 consists of 14 residues. Germline CDR1 is MNHEY and CDR2 is SVGEGT. The CDR3 DNA reads TGTGCCAGCGAGGACAGGGGGACGAAAGAAAAACTGTTTTTT. This encodes CASEDRGTKEKLFF.

This clonotype came up many times. V is TRBV2 and J is TRBJ2-3, with TRBD2 identical over 13 bases. Germline trimming cut 1 base from V and 6 bases from J; bases unmatched to any gene: 10. This CDR3 has 18 amino acids. CDR1 and CDR2 from the germline V gene are SNHLY and FYNNEI. In nucleotides, the CDR3 is TGTGCCAGCAGTGAAGACCCACTAGCGGGGGGGTCCACGGATACGCAGTATTTT. Its translation is CASSEDPLAGGSTDTQYF.

The chain has TRBV6-5 and TRBJ2-1; TRBD2 matches 9 bases. This CDR3 is 18 amino acids long. V dropped 4 bases and J dropped 0; count of bases not matched to a gene: 10. The germline CDR1 and CDR2 sequences are MNHEY and SVGAGI. Here the CDR3 DNA reads TGTGCCAGCAGTTCCGTTAGCGGGGGACGGGGCTCCTACAATGAGCAGTTCTTC. This translates into CASSSVSGGRGSYNEQFF.

The chain couples TRBV4-2 to TRBJ2-3; 7 bases match TRBD2. This CDR3 comprises 13 residues. The junction had 1 base not matched to a gene; V was cut back by 0 bases and J by 7 bases. Germline CDR1 and CDR2: LGHNA and YNFKEQ. CDR3 sequence reads: CASSQEGGNTQYF. The CDR3 nucleotides read TGTGCCAGCAGCCAAGAGGGAGGGAATACGCAGTATTTT.